This T cell receptor (beta chain) was captured in a study of cytomegalovirus exposure and HLA in healthy donors. Study-level information: Findings of an earlier analysis included some 110 million unique TCR beta sequences from 200 million or so T cells.

Remarks on this clone: Its specificity is unknown.

PCR primers comprised 60 Vbeta and 13 Jbeta primers. Measured with immunoSEQ multiplex PCR; TCRdb has only the in-frame clones, and not every one. The sample holds 100,000 to 150,000 clones, about three quarters seen once. General study points: Most TCR sequences showed up rarely, but some public TCRs showed up in many donors.

Sequenced material: PBMCs. The sequence was collected from a female donor in good health and CMV-seronegative.

The CDR3 sequence is CASSARTGWYGYTF. The CDR3 region has the DNA TGTGCCAGCAGCGCGCGGACAGGGTGGTATGGCTACACCTTC. The chain links TRBV9 to TRBJ1-2; TRBD1 agrees at 8 bases. The CDR3 contains 14 residues. J gave up 5 bases and V 3 bases, and 6 bases lay outside the gene matches. Germline CDR1 and CDR2: SGDLS and YYNGEE.